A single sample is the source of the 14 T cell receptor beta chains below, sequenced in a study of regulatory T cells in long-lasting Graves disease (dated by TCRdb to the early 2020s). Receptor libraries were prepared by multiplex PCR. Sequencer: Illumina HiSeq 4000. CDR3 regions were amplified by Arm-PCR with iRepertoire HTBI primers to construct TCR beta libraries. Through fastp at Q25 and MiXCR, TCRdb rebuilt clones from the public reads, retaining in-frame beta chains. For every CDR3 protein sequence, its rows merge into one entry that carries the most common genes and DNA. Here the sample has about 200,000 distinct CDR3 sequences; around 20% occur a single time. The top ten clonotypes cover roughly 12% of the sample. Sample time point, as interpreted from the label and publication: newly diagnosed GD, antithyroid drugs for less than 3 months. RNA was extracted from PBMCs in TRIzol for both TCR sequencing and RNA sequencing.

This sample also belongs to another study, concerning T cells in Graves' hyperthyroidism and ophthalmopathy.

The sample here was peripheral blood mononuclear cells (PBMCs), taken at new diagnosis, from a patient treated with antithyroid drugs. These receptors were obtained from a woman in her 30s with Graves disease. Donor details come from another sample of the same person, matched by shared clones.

CDR3 protein: CAISESAYEQYF. CDR3 in DNA: TGTGCCATCAGTGAGTCGGCCTACGAGCAGTACTTC. V gene TRBV10-3 combines with J gene TRBJ2-7; unclear D gene. Trimming removed 0 bases from V and 2 bases from J, with 2 bases in between. This CDR3 contains 12 residues. Germline CDR1 is ENHRY and CDR2 is SYGVKD.

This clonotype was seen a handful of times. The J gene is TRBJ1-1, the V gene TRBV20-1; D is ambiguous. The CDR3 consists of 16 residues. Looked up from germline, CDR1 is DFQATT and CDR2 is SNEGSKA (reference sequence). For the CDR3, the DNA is TGCAGCCCGCGGCCCCTCTTCGGGAGCCTGAACACTGAAGCTTTCTTT. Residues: CSPRPLFGSLNTEAFF.

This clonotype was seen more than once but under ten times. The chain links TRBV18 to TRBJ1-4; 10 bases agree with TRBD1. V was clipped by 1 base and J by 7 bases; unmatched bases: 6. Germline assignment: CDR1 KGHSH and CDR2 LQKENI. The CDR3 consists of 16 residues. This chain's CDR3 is CASSPLPGQGSEKLFF. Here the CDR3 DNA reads TGTGCCAGCTCACCACTCCCGGGACAGGGGTCTGAAAAACTGTTTTTT. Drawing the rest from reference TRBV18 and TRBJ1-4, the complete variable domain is NAGVMQNPRHLVRRRGQEARLRCSPMKGHSHVYWYRQLPEEGLKFMVYLQKENIIDESGMPKERFSAEFPKEGPSILRIQQVVRGDSAAYFCASSPLPGQGSEKLFFGSGTQLSVL.

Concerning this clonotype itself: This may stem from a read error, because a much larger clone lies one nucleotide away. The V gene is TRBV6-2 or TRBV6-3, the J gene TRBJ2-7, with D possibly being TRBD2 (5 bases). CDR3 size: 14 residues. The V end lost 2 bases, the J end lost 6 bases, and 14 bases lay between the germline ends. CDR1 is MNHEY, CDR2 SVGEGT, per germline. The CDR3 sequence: CASSYVVLEAEQYF. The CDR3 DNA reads TGTGCCAGCAGTTACGTGGTACTAGAAGCCGAGCAGTACTTC.

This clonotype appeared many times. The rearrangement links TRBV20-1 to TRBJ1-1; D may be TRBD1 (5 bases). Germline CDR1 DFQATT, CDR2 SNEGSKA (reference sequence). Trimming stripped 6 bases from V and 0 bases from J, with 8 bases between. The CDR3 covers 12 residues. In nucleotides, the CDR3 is TGCAGTGCCAACAGGCTGAACACTGAAGCTTTCTTT. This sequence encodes CSANRLNTEAFF.

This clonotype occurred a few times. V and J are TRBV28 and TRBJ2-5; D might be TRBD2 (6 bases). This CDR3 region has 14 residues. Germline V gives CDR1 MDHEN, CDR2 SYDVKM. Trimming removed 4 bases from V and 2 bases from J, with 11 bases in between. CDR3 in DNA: TGTGCCAGCAGTTCAGGAGGGTCGCAAGAGACCCAGTACTTC. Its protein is CASSSGGSQETQYF.

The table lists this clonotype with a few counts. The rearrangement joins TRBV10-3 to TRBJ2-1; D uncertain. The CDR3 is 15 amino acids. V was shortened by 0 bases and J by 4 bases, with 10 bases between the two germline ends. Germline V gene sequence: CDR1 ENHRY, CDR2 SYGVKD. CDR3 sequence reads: CAISESNVPYNEQFF. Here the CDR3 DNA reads TGTGCCATCAGTGAGTCGAACGTCCCATACAATGAGCAGTTCTTC.

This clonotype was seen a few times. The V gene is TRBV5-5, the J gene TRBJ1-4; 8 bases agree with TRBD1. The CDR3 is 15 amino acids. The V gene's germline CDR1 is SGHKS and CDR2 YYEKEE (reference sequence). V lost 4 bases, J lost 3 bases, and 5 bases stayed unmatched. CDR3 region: CASSVTGGANEKLFF. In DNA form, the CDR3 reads TGTGCCAGCAGCGTCACAGGGGGGGCTAATGAAAAACTGTTTTTT.

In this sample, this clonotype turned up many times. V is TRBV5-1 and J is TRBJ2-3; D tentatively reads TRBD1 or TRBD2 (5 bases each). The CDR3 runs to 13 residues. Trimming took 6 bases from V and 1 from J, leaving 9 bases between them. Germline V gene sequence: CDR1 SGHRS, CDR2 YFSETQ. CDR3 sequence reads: CASTRDGTDTQYF. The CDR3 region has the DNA TGCGCCAGCACCCGGGACGGCACAGATACGCAGTATTTT.

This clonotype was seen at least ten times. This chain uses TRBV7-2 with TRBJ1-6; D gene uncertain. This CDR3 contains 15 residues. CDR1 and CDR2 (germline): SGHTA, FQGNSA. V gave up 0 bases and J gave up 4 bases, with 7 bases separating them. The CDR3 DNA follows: TGTGCCAGCAGCTTAGCAACAGCTTATAATTCACCCCTCCACTTT. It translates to CASSLATAYNSPLHF.

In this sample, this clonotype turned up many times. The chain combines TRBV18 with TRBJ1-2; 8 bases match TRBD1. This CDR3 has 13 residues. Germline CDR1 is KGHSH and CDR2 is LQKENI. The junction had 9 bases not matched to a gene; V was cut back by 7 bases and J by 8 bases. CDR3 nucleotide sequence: TGTGCCAGCTTGTCCGGGACAGGAAACGGCTACACCTTC. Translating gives CASLSGTGNGYTF.

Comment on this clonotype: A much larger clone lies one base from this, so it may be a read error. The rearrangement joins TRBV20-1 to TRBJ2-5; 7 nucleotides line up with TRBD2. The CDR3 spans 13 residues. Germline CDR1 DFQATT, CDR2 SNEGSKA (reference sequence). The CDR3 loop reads CSAGGSRGEAQYF. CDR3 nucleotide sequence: TGCAGTGCCGGGGGGTCGCGGGGAGAGGCCCAGTACTTC.

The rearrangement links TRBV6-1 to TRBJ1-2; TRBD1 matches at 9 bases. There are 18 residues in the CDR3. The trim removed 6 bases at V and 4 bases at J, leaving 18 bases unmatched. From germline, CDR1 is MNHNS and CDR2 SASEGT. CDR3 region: CASSTSRDRVYLGYGYTF. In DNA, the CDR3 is TGTGCCAGCAGCACTAGTCGGGACAGGGTCTATCTGGGCTATGGCTACACCTTC.

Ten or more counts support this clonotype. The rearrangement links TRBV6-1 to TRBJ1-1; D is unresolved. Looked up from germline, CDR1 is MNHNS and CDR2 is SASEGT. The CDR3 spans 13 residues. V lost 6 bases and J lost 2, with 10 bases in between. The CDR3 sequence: CASRDRPNTEAFF. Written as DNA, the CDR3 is TGTGCCAGCAGAGACCGACCAAACACTGAAGCTTTCTTT.